These 6 T cell receptor beta chains share one sample of origin, sequenced in a study of graft-versus-host responses after intestinal transplantation. TCRdb's copy holds only in-frame clones and misses some; the assay was immunoSEQ multiplex PCR. This sample yields 100,000 or so clones, of which approximately 92% are seen a single time; 1.1% belongs to the top ten. These TCRs' antigens remain unknown. Sample: unstimulated CD8+ T cells sorted from spleen or lymph node cells, taken before transplant. The receptors here all came from a human donor who was the organ donor for an intestinal transplant.

This clone was detected once. The gene calls are TRBV27 and TRBJ2-7; D may be TRBD1 (6 bases). The CDR3 consists of 12 residues. Germline V gene data show CDR1 as MNHEY and CDR2 as SMNVEV (reference sequence). Trimming shortened V by 6 bases and J by 3 bases, and 9 bases separated the two germline ends. The CDR3 region has the DNA TGTGCCAGCAGAGGCAGGGGCTACGAGCAGTACTTC. Protein product: CASRGRGYEQYF.

The chain joins TRBV30 to TRBJ2-1, with D tentatively TRBD2 (7 bases). Germline lookup yields CDR1 GTSNPN and CDR2 SVGIG (reference sequence). This CDR3 has 15 residues. Trimming pared 5 bases from V and 1 base from J, leaving 15 bases between. The CDR3 spells CAWLGGGKSYNEQFF. CDR3 bases: TGTGCCTGGCTGGGAGGGGGTAAGTCCTACAATGAGCAGTTCTTC.

The chain is built from TRBV7-9 and TRBJ2-2; D may be TRBD2 (6 bases). The CDR3 is 15 amino acids. V lost 4 bases and J 5 bases, leaving 14 bases between the germline ends. Germline CDR1 reads SEHNR; CDR2 reads FQNEAQ (reference sequence). CDR3 DNA sequence: TGTGCCAGCAGCTCTCGGGACTTCGATACCGGGGAGCTGTTTTTT. It yields the protein CASSSRDFDTGELFF.

The V call is TRBV28, the J call TRBJ2-7; 12 nucleotides agree with TRBD1. This CDR3 comprises 16 residues. V lost 5 bases to trimming and J lost 5 bases; unmatched junction nucleotides: 10. CDR1 is MDHEN and CDR2 is SYDVKM in the germline V gene. The CDR3 here is CASSPPWDRGPHEQYF. DNA of the CDR3: TGTGCCAGCAGTCCACCGTGGGACAGGGGGCCCCACGAGCAGTACTTC.

This sequence joins TRBV27 and TRBJ2-3; TRBD2 agrees at 12 bases. Germline V gene sequence: CDR1 MNHEY, CDR2 SMNVEV (reference sequence). The V and J ends lost 6 bases and 5 bases, in that order; junction bases with no gene match: 9. The CDR3 consists of 16 residues. The CDR3 region is CASSYRLAGVEDTQYF. CDR3 nucleotides: TGTGCCAGCAGCTATAGACTAGCGGGAGTTGAAGATACGCAGTATTTT.

As DNA, the CDR3 is TGTGCCAGCAGCCTCGACAGAATAGAGACCCAGTACTTC. It yields the protein CASSLDRIETQYF. The rearrangement uses TRBV13 and TRBJ2-5, with TRBD1 as a possible D gene (5 bases). V was trimmed by 5 bases and J by 4 bases, leaving 11 bases between them. Germline loops: CDR1 PRHDT, CDR2 FYEKMQ (reference sequence). This CDR3 spans 13 amino acids.